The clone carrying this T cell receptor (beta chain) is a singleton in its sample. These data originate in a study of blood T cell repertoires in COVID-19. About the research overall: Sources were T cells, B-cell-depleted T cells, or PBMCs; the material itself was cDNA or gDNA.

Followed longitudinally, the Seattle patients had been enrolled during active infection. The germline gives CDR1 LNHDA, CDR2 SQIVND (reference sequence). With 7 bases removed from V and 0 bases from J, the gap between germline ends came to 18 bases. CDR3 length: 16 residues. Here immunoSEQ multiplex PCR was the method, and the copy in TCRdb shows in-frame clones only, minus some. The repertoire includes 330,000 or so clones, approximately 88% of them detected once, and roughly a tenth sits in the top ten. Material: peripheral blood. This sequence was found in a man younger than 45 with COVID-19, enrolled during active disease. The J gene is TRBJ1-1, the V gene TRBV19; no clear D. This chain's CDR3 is CASKSWAGKVNTEAFF. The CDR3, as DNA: TGTGCCAGTAAGAGTTGGGCAGGAAAAGTGAACACTGAAGCTTTCTTT.